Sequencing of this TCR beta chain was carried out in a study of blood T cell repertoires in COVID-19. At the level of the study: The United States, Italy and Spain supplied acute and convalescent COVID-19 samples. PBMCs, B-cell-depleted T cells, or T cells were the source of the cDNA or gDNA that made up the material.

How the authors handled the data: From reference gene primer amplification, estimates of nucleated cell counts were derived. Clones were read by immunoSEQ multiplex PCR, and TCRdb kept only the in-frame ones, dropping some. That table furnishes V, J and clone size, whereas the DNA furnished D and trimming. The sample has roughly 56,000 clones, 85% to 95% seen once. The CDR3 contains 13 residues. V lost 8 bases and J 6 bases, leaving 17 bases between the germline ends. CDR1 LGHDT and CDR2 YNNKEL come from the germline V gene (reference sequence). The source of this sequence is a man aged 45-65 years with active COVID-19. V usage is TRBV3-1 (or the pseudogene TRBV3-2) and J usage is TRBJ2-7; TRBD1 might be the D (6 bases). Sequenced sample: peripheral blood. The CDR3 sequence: CASGGNRDGEQYF. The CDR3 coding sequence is TGTGCCAGCGGAGGAAACAGGGACGGCGAGCAGTACTTC.